This T cell receptor (beta chain) was identified during a study of T-cell memory formation after mild COVID-19. Study context: TCR clusters were largely donor specific. Study findings and constraints: Pre-infection memory held some responding clones, suggesting pre-existing cross-reactive T cells responded.

Constant-segment primers served in 5'RACE that generated TCR alpha and TCR beta cDNA libraries bearing sample barcodes and UMIs. Each CDR3 protein gets one entry after TCRdb re-called the 5' RACE reads with MiXCR. The sample records fewer than 300,000 distinct CDR3 sequences, roughly 17% being singletons. The V end was cut by 3 bases, the J end by 6 bases, with 15 bases between. This CDR3 is built from 15 residues. Looked up from germline, CDR1 is SGHAT and CDR2 is FQDESV (reference sequence). For this clonotype: Its antigen is as yet unknown.

The clonotype originates from a man aged 18 to 30 who had mild COVID-19 (a few samples of this study predate the infection). Cell type and time point are not known. The chain recombines TRBV11-1 with TRBJ2-1, with D possibly TRBD1 on 6 matching bases. Sequencing was performed on PBMCs or a T cell subset sorted from them (not recorded which). DNA for the CDR3: TGTGCCAGCAGCTTCCGACAGGTCTTAAGCAATGAGCAGTTCTTC. Protein: CASSFRQVLSNEQFF. The entire variable domain, with the rest obtained from reference TRBV11-1 and TRBJ2-1, is as follows: EAEVAQSPRYKITEKSQAVAFWCDPISGHATLYWYRQILGQGPELLVQFQDESVVDDSQLPKDRFSAERLKGVDSTLKIQPAELGDSAMYLCASSFRQVLSNEQFFGPGTRLTVL.